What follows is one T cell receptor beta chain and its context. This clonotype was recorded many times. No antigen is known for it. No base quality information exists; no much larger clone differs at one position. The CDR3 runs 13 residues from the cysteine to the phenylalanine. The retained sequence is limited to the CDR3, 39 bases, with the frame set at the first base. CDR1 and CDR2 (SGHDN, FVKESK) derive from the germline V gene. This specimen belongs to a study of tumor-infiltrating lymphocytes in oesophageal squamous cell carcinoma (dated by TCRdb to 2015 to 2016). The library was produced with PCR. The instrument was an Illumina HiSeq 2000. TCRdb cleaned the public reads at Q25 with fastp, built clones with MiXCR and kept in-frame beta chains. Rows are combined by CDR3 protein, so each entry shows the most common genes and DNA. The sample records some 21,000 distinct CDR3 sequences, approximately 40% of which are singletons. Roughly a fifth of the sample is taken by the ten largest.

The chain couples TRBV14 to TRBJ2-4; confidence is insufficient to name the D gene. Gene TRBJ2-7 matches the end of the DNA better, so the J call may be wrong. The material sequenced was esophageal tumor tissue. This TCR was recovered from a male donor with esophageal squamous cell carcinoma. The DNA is TGTGCCAGCAGCCAAGGTCTGTTGTACGAGCAGTACTTC. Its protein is CASSQGLLYEQYF.